These 19 T cell receptor beta chains originate from one sample sequenced in a study of blood T cell repertoires in COVID-19. Method: immunoSEQ multiplex PCR; TCRdb's copy keeps in-frame clones and lacks some. Here the sample spans around 300,000 clones, just under 90% being singletons. The specimen was PBMCs or T cells enriched from blood (not recorded which). Receptors originate from an older woman who had recovered from COVID-19.

A word on this clone: The limits of the CDR3 on the DNA are not certain, so only TCRdb's listed CDR3 is given. The gene calls are TRBV19 and TRBJ2-5; TRBD2 was called by the table and not checked on the DNA. Ends included, the CDR3 has 19 residues. Germline V gene sequence: CDR1 LNHDA, CDR2 SQIVND (reference sequence). The CDR3 loop is CASSISSSSGILAQETQYF.

The V gene is TRBV6-6, the J gene TRBJ2-3; maybe TRBD1 (6 bases). The germline V gene encodes CDR1 MNHNY and CDR2 SVGAGI (reference sequence). Trimming took 4 bases from V and 6 from J, leaving 17 bases between them. The CDR3 runs to 15 residues. The CDR3 sequence is CASSFPSGAGDTQYF. In DNA form, the CDR3 reads TGTGCCAGCAGTTTTCCTTCAGGGGCAGGGGATACGCAGTATTTT.

The V gene is TRBV6-5, the J gene TRBJ2-7, with D hard to call. CDR3 length: 13 residues. Between the trimmed V and J ends, which lost 5 bases and 2 bases, there was a span of 10 bases. Germline lookup yields CDR1 MNHEY and CDR2 SVGAGI. The CDR3 protein is CASSLSEAYEQYF. CDR3 bases: TGTGCCAGCAGTCTTAGTGAAGCCTACGAGCAGTACTTC.

V and J are TRBV5-1 and TRBJ1-4; the D gene is possibly TRBD1 (5 bases). The CDR3 runs 15 residues. Germline CDR1 and CDR2: SGHRS and YFSETQ. The V end lost 3 bases, the J end lost 7 bases, and 16 bases lay between the germline ends. For the CDR3, the DNA is TGCGCCAGCAGCTCCGGGGGGTTGGGTGGTGAAAAACTGTTTTTT. Translating gives CASSSGGLGGEKLFF.

This clone showed up just once. This rearrangement joins TRBV5-1 to TRBJ2-3, with TRBD2 matching over 7 bases. Losses at the gene ends were 0 bases for V and 5 bases for J; bases not matched to a gene: 6. The CDR3 runs to 15 residues. Per the germline V gene, CDR1 is SGHRS and CDR2 is YFSETQ. The CDR3 is CASSLVLADRDTQYF. The CDR3 coding sequence is TGCGCCAGCAGCTTGGTTCTAGCGGATCGAGATACGCAGTATTTT.

The rearrangement uses TRBV27 and TRBJ2-4; TRBD2 is a possible D gene (5 bases). V lost 10 bases, J lost 3 bases, and 19 bases lay in between. Looked up from germline, CDR1 is MNHEY and CDR2 is SMNVEV (reference sequence). The CDR3 has 15 residues. The CDR3, as DNA: TGTGCCACCGGGGTCGGATCGAGTAGCAAAAACATTCAGTACTTC. It yields the protein CATGVGSSSKNIQYF.

Note on this clone: A read error may produce the germline difference seen at one junction end. The V and J genes are TRBV13 and TRBJ1-6; D not certain. The CDR3 sequence is 13 residues long. Germline V gives CDR1 PRHDT, CDR2 FYEKMQ (reference sequence). The CDR3 sequence: CASSLGLNSPLHF. CDR3 nucleotides: TGTGCCAGCAGCCTAGGGTTAAATTCACCCCTCCACTTT.

The V call is TRBV2, the J call TRBJ1-1; D gene uncertain. Germline CDR1 reads SNHLY; CDR2 reads FYNNEI. The CDR3 runs 14 residues. Trimming took 0 bases from V and 1 from J, leaving 6 bases between them. In DNA, the CDR3 is TGTGCCAGCAGTGAAGCGCTAACGAACACTGAAGCTTTCTTT. Translation: CASSEALTNTEAFF.

The chain recombines TRBV5-1 with TRBJ2-7; 7 nucleotides agree with TRBD1. The junction had 22 bases not matched to a gene; V was cut back by 4 bases and J by 3 bases. Germline loops: CDR1 SGHRS, CDR2 YFSETQ. The CDR3 has 19 amino acids. Written as DNA, the CDR3 is TGCGCCAGCAGCCCGACATTTGGACAGGCAAACCTAGGCTACTACGAGCAGTACTTC. Translating gives CASSPTFGQANLGYYEQYF. The variable domain in full, completed from reference TRBV5-1 and TRBJ2-7, reads KAGVTQTPRYLIKTRGQQVTLSCSPISGHRSVSWYQQTPGQGLQFLFEYFSETQRNKGNFPGRFSGRQFSNSRSEMNVSTLELGDSALYLCASSPTFGQANLGYYEQYFGPGTRLTVT.

This clone was seen a few times. The chain recombines TRBV3-1 (or the pseudogene TRBV3-2) with TRBJ2-2, with D unresolved. The CDR3 has 15 amino acids. The V end lost 1 base, the J end lost 6 bases, and 12 bases lay between the germline ends. Germline values: CDR1 LGHDT, CDR2 YNNKEL (reference sequence). The CDR3 loop reads CASSQGWVQAGELFF. As DNA, the CDR3 is TGTGCCAGCAGCCAAGGGTGGGTCCAGGCCGGGGAGCTGTTTTTT.

This clone is a singleton in its sample. The V and J genes are TRBV11-1 and TRBJ2-7; D not certain. This CDR3 is 14 amino acids long. Trimming shortened V by 5 bases and J by 3 bases, and 14 bases separated the two germline ends. Germline V gives CDR1 SGHAT, CDR2 FQDESV (reference sequence). CDR3 nucleotides: TGTGCCAGCAGCGAGAAATCGACACACTACGAGCAGTACTTC. Protein sequence: CASSEKSTHYEQYF.

The rearrangement links TRBV7-2 to TRBJ1-6; 9 bases are a match to TRBD1. The CDR3 loop spans 13 amino acids. The V segment lost 5 bases and the J segment 12 bases; nucleotides outside the gene matches: 5. The germline CDR1 and CDR2 sequences are SGHTA and FQGNSA. The CDR3 bases are TGTGCCAGCAGCCCGGGACAGGGAAGACCCCTCCACTTT. Its translation is CASSPGQGRPLHF. Full variable domain (rest looked up from reference TRBV7-2 and TRBJ1-6): GAGVSQSPSNKVTEKGKDVELRCDPISGHTALYWYRQSLGQGLEFLIYFQGNSAPDKSGLPSDRFSAERTGGSVSTLTIQRTQQEDSAVYLCASSPGQGRPLHFGNGTRLTVT.

The chain recombines TRBV7-8 with TRBJ2-5; 7 bases map to TRBD2. Per the germline V gene, CDR1 is SGHVS and CDR2 is FQNEAQ. This CDR3 spans 14 amino acids. The trim removed 3 bases at V and 1 base at J, leaving 2 bases unmatched. The CDR3 nucleotides read TGTGCCAGCAGCTTCCTAGCGGCCCAAGAGACCCAGTACTTC. Translating gives CASSFLAAQETQYF.

The chain recombines TRBV27 with TRBJ2-1, with D possibly TRBD2 on 5 matching bases. Trimming pared 6 bases from V and 1 base from J, leaving 7 bases between. The CDR3 loop spans 13 amino acids. Per the germline V gene, CDR1 is MNHEY and CDR2 is SMNVEV (reference sequence). CDR3 protein: CASRSGSYNEQFF. CDR3 sequence (DNA): TGTGCCAGCAGGTCGGGGTCCTACAATGAGCAGTTCTTC.

The chain combines TRBV28 with TRBJ1-2; 8 nucleotides align to TRBD1. V was clipped by 2 bases and J by 4 bases; unmatched bases: 3. This CDR3 spans 14 amino acids. Germline CDR1 reads MDHEN; CDR2 reads SYDVKM. CDR3 region: CASSLQGAVYGYTF. CDR3 DNA: TGTGCCAGCAGTTTACAGGGGGCCGTCTATGGCTACACCTTC.

The chain combines TRBV10-2 with TRBJ1-5; 8 bases are a match to TRBD1. Losses at the gene ends were 0 bases for V and 1 base for J; bases not matched to a gene: 2. The CDR3 is 16 amino acids. CDR1 is WSHSY, CDR2 SAAADI, per germline. The CDR3, as DNA: TGCGCCAGCAGTGAGTCTGGGACAGGAAGCAATCAGCCCCAGCATTTT. It yields the protein CASSESGTGSNQPQHF.

The chain links TRBV19 to TRBJ2-7; 9 bases match TRBD1. V shed 2 bases and J 5 bases; nucleotides not matched to a gene: 4. Germline V gene data show CDR1 as LNHDA and CDR2 as SQIVND (reference sequence). This CDR3 is built from 14 residues. This CDR3 reads CASSILDRGHEQYF. The CDR3 nucleotides read TGTGCCAGTAGTATATTGGACAGGGGCCACGAGCAGTACTTC. The full variable domain, its missing parts supplied by reference TRBV19 and TRBJ2-7, is DGGITQSPKYLFRKEGQNVTLSCEQNLNHDAMYWYRQDPGQGLRLIYYSQIVNDFQKGDIAEGYSVSREKKESFPLTVTSAQKNPTAFYLCASSILDRGHEQYFGPGTRLTVT.

CDR3 DNA: TGTGCCAGCAGCTTAGCGCTTAGCCTGGGAGGCAAAAACATTCAGTACTTC. Protein sequence: CASSLALSLGGKNIQYF. The V and J genes are TRBV11-1 and TRBJ2-4; the D gene is possibly TRBD2 (6 bases). The germline V gene has CDR1 SGHAT and CDR2 FQDESV (reference sequence). CDR3 size: 17 residues. Trimming stripped 0 bases from V and 3 bases from J, with 15 bases between.

The V gene is TRBV11-2, the J gene TRBJ1-2; D gene uncertain. V gave up 1 base and J gave up 8 bases, with 11 bases separating them. This CDR3 spans 13 amino acids. Per the germline V gene, CDR1 is SGHAT and CDR2 is FQNNGV. The CDR3 DNA follows: TGTGCCAGCAGCTTAGGCGGCCGACTGGGCTACACCTTC. Translated: CASSLGGRLGYTF.